These T cell receptor beta chains were read from a single sample in a study of blood T cell repertoires in COVID-19. Using immunoSEQ multiplex PCR, the repertoire was profiled, and TCRdb retains in-frame clones only, with some absent. The sample consists of 100,000 to 150,000 clones, 84% of them appearing once. Material for sequencing was PBMCs or T cells enriched from blood (not recorded which). All receptors come from a woman aged 25 to 45 who had recovered from COVID-19. CDR3s include the opening cysteine and the closing phenylalanine or tryptophan. A D gene is named only where the DNA matches it firmly. A row's size may be missing; if present it is once, few, many or a size class.

TRBV7-9	TRBJ2-3	once	TRBD1	CASSGSTRTGLRRQYF	TGTGCCAGCAGCGGATCTACCAGGACAGGGCTGAGGAGGCAGTATTTT
TRBV7-9	TRBJ1-1	-	TRBD1	CASTILGGVTITEAFF	TGTGCCAGCACAATCTTAGGGGGCGTCACAATCACTGAAGCTTTCTTT
TRBV6-5	TRBJ1-3	-	-	CAVGLSGTGNTIYF	TGTGCCGTCGGACTTTCAGGAACTGGAAACACCATATATTTT
TRBV28	TRBJ2-7	-	-	CASRAAKSYEQYF	TGTGCCAGCAGGGCCGCAAAATCCTACGAGCAGTACTTC
TRBV2	TRBJ2-3	-	TRBD2	CASKGGRLTDTQYF	TGTGCCAGCAAAGGCGGGAGGCTCACAGATACGCAGTATTTT
TRBV13	TRBJ1-1	-	TRBD1	CASSSGTESFF	TGTGCCAGCAGCTCCGGGACAGAGAGTTTCTTT
TRBV2	TRBJ1-3	-	-	CASIRMDTLSGNTIYF	TGTGCCAGCATAAGAATGGACACCTTGTCTGGAAACACCATATATTTT
TRBV21-1	TRBJ2-1	-	-	CASRSRRGGEQFF	TGTGCCAGCAGGTCCCGGAGGGGAGGAGAGCAGTTCTTC
TRBV27	TRBJ2-3	-	-	CASSARVPGVTDTQYF	TGTGCCAGCAGTGCCCGGGTGCCGGGGGTCACAGATACGCAGTATTTT
TRBV4-1	TRBJ2-1	many	-	CASSQSLDGYNEQFF	TGCGCCAGCAGCCAAAGTCTCGACGGGTACAATGAGCAGTTCTTC
TRBV29-1	TRBJ2-7	-	TRBD1	CSVAKGTGRSYEQYF	TGCAGCGTTGCAAAAGGGACAGGGAGATCCTACGAGCAGTACTTC
TRBV25-1	TRBJ2-7	-	-	CASSSAGARAYEQYF	TGTGCCAGCAGTTCGGCAGGCGCTCGCGCCTACGAGCAGTACTTC
TRBV28	TRBJ1-3	-	-	CASSIIFNRAGNTIYF	TGTGCCAGCAGTATTATCTTTAACAGGGCGGGAAACACCATATATTTT
TRBV6-5	TRBJ1-4	-	TRBD1	CASTRQGLNEKLFF	TGTGCCAGCACCCGACAGGGATTAAATGAAAAACTGTTTTTT
TRBV5-6	TRBJ2-2	once	-	CASSPGWPAAGELFF	TGTGCCAGCAGCCCGGGATGGCCCGCGGCCGGGGAGCTGTTTTTT
TRBV11-3	TRBJ2-5	-	-	CASSLSTGMGETQYF	TGTGCCAGCAGCTTATCTACGGGAATGGGGGAGACCCAGTACTTC
TRBV20-1	TRBJ1-2	-	-	CSARNGYGYTF	TGCAGTGCTAGGAACGGCTATGGCTACACCTTC
TRBV2	TRBJ2-7	many	-	CASSEKEVSYEQYF	TGTGCCAGCAGTGAGAAGGAGGTCTCCTACGAGCAGTACTTC
TRBV5-8	TRBJ2-7	-	-	CASSLGGRIYEQYF	TGTGCCAGCAGCTTGGGTGGCAGAATCTACGAGCAGTACTTC
TRBV7-2	TRBJ1-5	-	TRBD1	CASSPQPGTGSRVNQPQHF	TGTGCCAGCAGCCCCCAACCCGGGACAGGGTCCAGGGTAAATCAGCCCCAGCATTTT
TRBV24-1	TRBJ2-1	-	-	CATNHRGGSYNEQFF	TGTGCCACCAACCACCGAGGGGGCTCCTACAATGAGCAGTTCTTC
TRBV6-5	TRBJ2-7	-	TRBD1	CASSYSKGTAYEQYF	TGTGCCAGCAGTTACTCGAAGGGGACAGCCTACGAGCAGTACTTC
TRBV28	TRBJ2-7	-	-	CASKNQLGLYEQYF	TGTGCCAGCAAAAACCAGCTGGGACTTTACGAGCAGTACTTC
TRBV28	TRBJ2-3	-	TRBD2	CASEEPSGTSGRFSTDTQYF	TGTGCCAGCGAGGAGCCGTCCGGGACTAGCGGGCGATTTAGCACAGATACGCAGTATTTT
TRBV7-6	TRBJ2-1	-	TRBD2	CASSLEIAGGAPNEQFF	TGTGCCAGCAGCTTAGAGATAGCGGGAGGGGCCCCCAATGAGCAGTTCTTC
TRBV7-9	TRBJ2-1	-	-	CASSLLSGPVEDEQFF	TGTGCCAGCAGCTTACTGAGCGGTCCCGTGGAGGATGAGCAGTTCTTC
TRBV6-4	TRBJ2-3	-	TRBD2	CASSEGGSTDTQYF	TGTGCCAGCAGTGAGGGGGGGAGCACAGATACGCAGTATTTT
TRBV29-1	TRBJ2-5	once	-	CSVDPGVLRKETQYF	TGCAGCGTTGATCCGGGGGTCTTGAGAAAAGAGACCCAGTACTTC
TRBV18	TRBJ2-2	once	TRBD1	CASSEDRGVTGELFF	TGTGCCAGCTCGGAGGACAGGGGAGTTACCGGGGAGCTGTTTTTT
TRBV12-3/TRBV12-4	TRBJ1-3	-	-	CASSFQGGNTIYF	TGTGCCAGCAGTTTTCAGGGTGGAAACACCATATATTTT
TRBV9	TRBJ2-1	-	TRBD1	CASSGSGTGASEQFF	TGTGCCAGCAGCGGTTCCGGGACAGGGGCCAGTGAGCAGTTCTTC
TRBV30	TRBJ1-2	-	-	CAWLKGELYGYTF	TGTGCCTGGCTTAAGGGGGAGCTCTATGGCTACACCTTC
TRBV4-3	TRBJ2-2	-	-	CASSQDGGGGITGELFF	TGCGCCAGCAGCCAAGATGGCGGAGGGGGCATCACCGGGGAGCTGTTTTTT
TRBV5-1	TRBJ1-5	-	-	CASSLEGHRNQPQHF	TGCGCCAGCAGCTTGGAGGGGCATCGCAATCAGCCCCAGCATTTT
TRBV6-2/TRBV6-3	TRBJ2-2	-	TRBD1	CASSYDGTALTNTGELFF	TGTGCCAGCAGTTACGATGGGACAGCGCTTACGAACACCGGGGAGCTGTTTTTT
TRBV7-8	TRBJ1-2	-	-	CASSSGAGRYGYTF	TGTGCCAGCAGCTCAGGGGCAGGAAGGTATGGCTACACCTTC
TRBV7-2	TRBJ2-7	-	TRBD2	CASSPGLAGGTPGGEQYF	TGTGCCAGCAGCCCGGGACTAGCGGGAGGCACACCGGGGGGGGAGCAGTACTTC
TRBV7-2	TRBJ2-1	-	TRBD1	CASSSQGASYNEQFF	TGTGCCAGCAGTTCACAGGGGGCCTCCTACAATGAGCAGTTCTTC
TRBV5-1	TRBJ2-3	once	TRBD1	CASSSGTGSDTQYF	TGCGCCAGCAGCTCTGGGACAGGGTCAGATACGCAGTATTTT
TRBV19	TRBJ1-2	few	-	CASSIRRVSGYTF	TGTGCCAGTAGTATAAGGAGGGTCAGTGGCTACACCTTC
TRBV3-1/TRBV3-2	TRBJ2-1	-	TRBD2	CASSPRGGSYNEQFF	TGTGCCAGCAGCCCCCGGGGGGGCTCCTACAATGAGCAGTTCTTC
TRBV6-4	TRBJ2-5	few	TRBD1	CASSDSEDRAPRQETQYF	TGTGCCAGCAGTGACTCTGAGGACAGGGCTCCCAGGCAAGAGACCCAGTACTTC
TRBV7-2	TRBJ1-5	once	-	CASSSGGWEYSNQPQHF	TGTGCCAGCAGCTCGGGGGGGTGGGAGTATAGCAATCAGCCCCAGCATTTT
TRBV20-1	TRBJ1-1	-	-	CSASWGDGTEAFF	TGCAGTGCTAGTTGGGGAGACGGCACTGAAGCTTTCTTT
TRBV6-5	TRBJ1-5	-	TRBD1	CASSYGRQGRQPQHF	TGTGCCAGCAGTTACGGGCGACAGGGCCGTCAGCCCCAGCATTTT
TRBV7-8	TRBJ1-4	-	-	CASRSGVGEKLFF	TGTGCCAGCAGATCAGGGGTTGGAGAAAAACTGTTTTTT
TRBV7-2	TRBJ2-1	once	TRBD2	CASSLGGVAGRLESEQFF	TGTGCCAGCAGCTTGGGGGGGGTTGCGGGCCGACTGGAAAGCGAGCAGTTCTTC
TRBV24-1	TRBJ2-3	-	-	CATGAASTDTQYF	TGTGCCACAGGGGCAGCTAGCACAGATACGCAGTATTTT
TRBV3-1/TRBV3-2	TRBJ2-1	-	-	CASSQVPRANEQFF	TGTGCCAGCAGCCAAGTACCGCGGGCGAATGAGCAGTTCTTC
TRBV7-9	TRBJ2-7	once	-	CASSSRTGYEQYF	TGTGCCAGCAGCTCCCGAACGGGATACGAGCAGTACTTC